This T cell receptor beta chain was captured in a study of shared clonotypes between healthy human individuals. Study results and caveats: Only blood samples were collected, and tissue repertoires likely differ. Of the naive CD4 clonotypes, approximately 5% were shared across several donors.

Germline V CDR1 and CDR2: ENHRY, SYGVKD. Trimming pared 4 bases from V and 5 bases from J, leaving 9 bases between. The CDR3 consists of 12 residues. Remarks on this clone: Its target is unknown.

Method: immunoSEQ multiplex PCR; TCRdb's copy keeps in-frame clones and lacks some. The sample holds more than 1,200,000 clones; roughly 98.5% are singletons and the top ten take roughly 0.36%. Each sample came from a Caucasian adult donor living in Nashville, Tennessee. CD4+ cells underwent separation, giving CD45RA+ naive and CD45RA-negative memory subsets. The V call is TRBV10-3, the J call TRBJ2-7; possible D gene TRBD1, 6 bases. The source is a man aged 25 to 40 in good health. The sample was naive CD4+ T cells sorted from blood. Subset specified: CD45RA+ positively selected. CDR3 sequence: CAISAQGNEQYF. CDR3 DNA sequence: TGTGCCATCAGTGCACAGGGAAACGAGCAGTACTTC.